What follows are 22 T cell receptor beta chains derived from one specimen sequenced in a study of T cells in Graves' hyperthyroidism and ophthalmopathy. TCR beta CDR3 regions were amplified from RNA transcripts. The HTBI set primed first-round TCR CDR3 RT-PCR. TCRdb independently ran MiXCR on the multiplex PCR reads; one entry per CDR3 protein. The data contain a few hundred thousand distinct CDR3 sequences, less than 20% of them singletons. Sequencing input: blood. These receptors came from a woman aged 18-30 years with Graves' hyperthyroidism.

This clonotype was counted ten times or more. The rearrangement links TRBV20-1 to TRBJ2-5; D uncertain. The CDR3 is made up of 13 amino acids. The V end lost 6 bases, the J end lost 1 base, and 12 bases lay between the germline ends. The germline CDR1 and CDR2 sequences are DFQATT and SNEGSKA (reference sequence). The CDR3 spells CSAVGWTQETQYF. CDR3 DNA: TGCAGTGCCGTAGGGTGGACCCAAGAGACCCAGTACTTC.

This clonotype occurred many times. CDR3 in amino acids: CATSAPGSYEQYF. In nucleotides, the CDR3 is TGTGCCACCAGTGCACCAGGGAGCTACGAGCAGTACTTC. This sequence joins TRBV24-1 and TRBJ2-7, with D tentatively TRBD1 or TRBD2 (5 bases each). The CDR3 has 13 residues. Trimming left V 5 bases short and J 3 bases short, with 10 bases between. CDR1 is KGHDR, CDR2 SFDVKD, per germline.

The chain combines TRBV10-3 with TRBJ2-2; TRBD2 matches 8 bases. Germline CDR1 ENHRY, CDR2 SYGVKD. The CDR3 totals 14 residues. Unmatched junction bases numbered 6, after V lost 8 bases and J lost 4 bases. The CDR3 region is CAIGLAGSTGELFF. The CDR3 DNA is TGTGCCATCGGATTAGCGGGGAGCACCGGGGAGCTGTTTTTT.

Ten or more counts support this clonotype. This chain links TRBV2 with TRBJ2-1, with D perhaps matching TRBD1 or TRBD2 (5 bases each). CDR1 is SNHLY, CDR2 FYNNEI, per germline. V gave up 6 bases and J gave up 0 bases, with 18 bases separating them. The CDR3 is made up of 17 amino acids. The CDR3 sequence: CASSWDAQISSYNEQFF. The CDR3 nucleotides read TGTGCCAGCAGCTGGGACGCCCAAATAAGCTCCTACAATGAGCAGTTCTTC.

Many counts were recorded for this clonotype. The chain employs TRBV20-1 and TRBJ1-1; 10 nucleotides line up with TRBD1. The CDR3 loop spans 17 amino acids. Trimming at V came to 0 bases and at J to 1 base, leaving 8 bases not matched to a gene. Germline CDR1 is DFQATT and CDR2 is SNEGSKA (reference sequence). The CDR3 spells CSARDQVWDRGNTEAFF. As DNA, the CDR3 is TGCAGTGCTAGAGATCAGGTGTGGGACAGGGGGAACACTGAAGCTTTCTTT.

The rearrangement uses TRBV6-1 and TRBJ2-7, with D maybe TRBD1 (5 bases). Between the trimmed V and J ends, which lost 5 bases and 3 bases, there was a span of 11 bases. The CDR3 covers 13 residues. Germline loops: CDR1 MNHNS, CDR2 SASEGT. The CDR3, as DNA: TGTGCCAGCAGTAGGGGCAGGGACTACGAGCAGTACTTC. Translation gives CASSRGRDYEQYF.

This clonotype was counted only a few times. The chain is built from TRBV20-1 and TRBJ2-6; no clear D gene. Germline lookup yields CDR1 DFQATT and CDR2 SNEGSKA (reference sequence). The CDR3 is 13 amino acids. V lost 0 bases, J lost 4 bases, and 4 bases lay in between. The CDR3 sequence: CSARDLGANVLTF. CDR3 DNA sequence: TGCAGTGCTAGAGATTTAGGGGCCAACGTCCTGACTTTC.

This chain uses TRBV20-1 with TRBJ1-5; D gene uncertain. CDR1 and CDR2 from the germline V gene are DFQATT and SNEGSKA (reference sequence). This CDR3 contains 12 residues. V gave up 5 bases and J gave up 5 bases, with 10 bases separating them. DNA of the CDR3: TGCAGTGCTCGGGCTTCACATCAGCCCCAGCATTTT. Protein sequence: CSARASHQPQHF.

This chain uses TRBV6-5 with TRBJ1-1; 9 positions agree with TRBD1. There are 12 residues in the CDR3. Germline V gene lookup returns CDR1 MNHEY and CDR2 SVGAGI. V gave up 3 bases and J gave up 11 bases; unmatched junction bases: 4. For the CDR3, the DNA is TGTGCCAGCAGTTATGATGGACAGGGGGCTTTCTTT. Amino acids: CASSYDGQGAFF.

V is TRBV27 and J is TRBJ2-2; 8 bases map to TRBD2. From germline, CDR1 is MNHEY and CDR2 SMNVEV (reference sequence). The CDR3 is 16 residues long. Germline trimming cut 4 bases from V and 3 bases from J; bases unmatched to any gene: 7. DNA of the CDR3: TGTGCCAGCAGTTCCCGGGGGGGGGGCGACACCGGGGAGCTGTTTTTT. It yields the protein CASSSRGGGDTGELFF.

This clonotype was recorded many times. The gene calls are TRBV27 and TRBJ2-1, with D uncertain. The V and J ends lost 3 bases and 4 bases respectively, with 4 bases between them. The germline V gene encodes CDR1 MNHEY and CDR2 SMNVEV (reference sequence). The CDR3 is 12 amino acids. The CDR3 reads CASSFGYNEQFF. For the CDR3, the DNA is TGTGCCAGCAGTTTTGGTTACAATGAGCAGTTCTTC.

This clonotype was detected a few times. The chain recombines TRBV19 with TRBJ2-4; D might be TRBD2 (5 bases). From germline, CDR1 is LNHDA and CDR2 SQIVND (reference sequence). This CDR3 has 13 residues. Trimming removed 1 base from V and 4 bases from J, with 5 bases in between. CDR3 bases: TGTGCCAGTAGTATAGCGGGAAAAAACATTCAGTACTTC. Its translation: CASSIAGKNIQYF.

This clonotype was recorded at least ten times. V is TRBV7-2 and J is TRBJ2-7; 9 bases are shared with TRBD1. V was clipped by 8 bases and J by 3 bases; unmatched bases: 11. Looked up from germline, CDR1 is SGHTA and CDR2 is FQGNSA. The CDR3 covers 15 residues. This CDR3 is CASRLYPDRGYEQYF. In nucleotides, the CDR3 is TGTGCCAGCCGCCTTTACCCGGACAGGGGCTACGAGCAGTACTTC.

This clonotype was counted a few times. The genes are TRBV10-2 and TRBJ1-1; no clear D gene. This CDR3 is 13 amino acids long. Germline CDR1 is WSHSY and CDR2 is SAAADI. Trimming removed 2 bases from V and 6 bases from J, with 10 bases in between. The CDR3 nucleotides read TGCGCCAGCAGTGAGATGTCAGTCTCTGAAGCTTTCTTT. This sequence encodes CASSEMSVSEAFF.

This sequence joins TRBV5-5 and TRBJ1-3; 7 bases agree with TRBD1. The CDR3 sequence is 17 residues long. Germline CDR1 reads SGHKS; CDR2 reads YYEKEE (reference sequence). Germline trimming cut 1 base from V and 4 bases from J; bases unmatched to any gene: 11. Here the CDR3 reads CASSLWVEGAPGNTIYF. CDR3 DNA sequence: TGTGCCAGCAGCTTGTGGGTTGAGGGGGCGCCGGGAAACACCATATATTTT.

This clonotype was found a few times. The chain combines TRBV3-1 with TRBJ1-2; D remains unclear. Germline V gene data show CDR1 as LGHDT and CDR2 as YNNKEL (reference sequence). The CDR3 spans 12 residues. V was pared by 1 base and J by 8 bases, with 8 bases between. The CDR3 reads CASSQVRGGYTF. CDR3 DNA sequence: TGTGCCAGCAGCCAAGTCCGAGGCGGCTACACCTTC.

This clonotype has more than one count but fewer than ten. The chain carries TRBV2 and TRBJ1-5; 7 nucleotides align to TRBD1. The trim removed 2 bases at V and 0 bases at J, leaving 4 bases unmatched. The germline V gene has CDR1 SNHLY and CDR2 FYNNEI. The CDR3 consists of 16 residues. CDR3 sequence (DNA): TGTGCCAGCAGTGAAAGGACAGGCCTTAGCAATCAGCCCCAGCATTTT. It yields the protein CASSERTGLSNQPQHF.

This clonotype was picked up a small number of times. Compared with germline, one end of the junction differs, possibly owing to a read error. This rearrangement joins TRBV24-1 to TRBJ2-2; D call uncertain. This CDR3 has 12 residues. Looked up from germline, CDR1 is KGHDR and CDR2 is SFDVKD. CDR3 loop: CAASDFGGELFF. The CDR3 nucleotides are TGTGCCGCCAGTGATTTCGGGGGGGAGCTGTTTTTT.

This clonotype was counted at least ten times. This chain uses TRBV5-1 with TRBJ2-1; D ambiguous. The CDR3 has 19 amino acids. V lost 1 base to trimming and J lost 0 bases, with 20 bases between them. The germline V gene encodes CDR1 SGHRS and CDR2 YFSETQ. The CDR3 DNA sequence: TGCGCCAGCAGCTTGAGGGCAGACCCCACGAAGAGCTCCTACAATGAGCAGTTCTTC. This codes for CASSLRADPTKSSYNEQFF.

This clonotype was seen a handful of times. The V gene is TRBV7-8, the J gene TRBJ2-3; a weak D match, TRBD2 (5 bases). V shed 3 bases and J shed 8 bases, with 15 bases lying between them. Germline CDR1 SGHVS, CDR2 FQNEAQ. The CDR3 is 14 residues long. The CDR3 loop reads CASSFRRSPATQYF. Here the CDR3 DNA reads TGTGCCAGCAGCTTTAGGAGGAGTCCAGCTACGCAGTATTTT.

This chain joins TRBV29-1 and TRBJ1-4; 10 nucleotides match TRBD1. V dropped 1 base and J dropped 5; count of bases not matched to a gene: 4. The CDR3 totals 15 residues. The germline CDR1 and CDR2 sequences are SQVTM and ANQGSEA. CDR3: CSVEGDRGSNEKLFF. The DNA of the CDR3 is TGCAGCGTTGAAGGGGACAGGGGATCGAATGAAAAACTGTTTTTT. The variable domain in full, with the rest retrieved from reference TRBV29-1 and TRBJ1-4, is SAVISQKPSRDICQRGTSLTIQCQVDSQVTMMFWYRQQPGQSLTLIATANQGSEATYESGFVIDKFPISRPNLTFSTLTVSNMSPEDSSIYLCSVEGDRGSNEKLFFGSGTQLSVL.

This clonotype was seen repeatedly, ten times or more. The chain couples TRBV3-1 to TRBJ2-7; no clear D gene. CDR3 length: 13 residues. Germline CDR1 and CDR2: LGHDT and YNNKEL (reference sequence). Trimming left V 4 bases short and J 1 base short, with 8 bases between. The CDR3 is CASSPKTSYEQYF. Written as DNA, the CDR3 is TGTGCCAGCAGCCCCAAGACTTCCTACGAGCAGTACTTC.